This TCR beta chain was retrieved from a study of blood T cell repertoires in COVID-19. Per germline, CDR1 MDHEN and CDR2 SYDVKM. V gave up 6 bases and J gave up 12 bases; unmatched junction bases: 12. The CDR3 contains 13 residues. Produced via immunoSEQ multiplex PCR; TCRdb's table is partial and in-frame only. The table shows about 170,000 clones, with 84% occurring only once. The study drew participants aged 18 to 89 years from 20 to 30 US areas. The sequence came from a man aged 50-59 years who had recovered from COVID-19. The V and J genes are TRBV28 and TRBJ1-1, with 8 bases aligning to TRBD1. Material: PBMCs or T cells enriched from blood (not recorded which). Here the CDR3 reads CASSTTGVAKTFF. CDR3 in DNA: TGTGCCAGCAGCACGACAGGGGTCGCCAAAACTTTCTTT.